This T cell receptor beta chain was sequenced in a study of cytomegalovirus exposure and HLA in healthy donors. Study summary: Early released data comprised around 80 million unique TCRs from HLA-typed donors.

Trimming pared 5 bases from V and 4 bases from J, leaving 14 bases between. The CDR3 runs 14 residues. CDR1 and CDR2 from the germline V gene are LNHDA and SQIVND (reference sequence). Primers included in the PCR were 60 Vbeta and 13 Jbeta primers. Clones were sequenced by immunoSEQ multiplex PCR, and TCRdb holds only the in-frame ones, with some missing. The data show 150,000 or so clones, with 60% to 85% seen just once and approximately 3% held by the top ten. The specimen was PBMCs. This receptor was obtained from a woman in her thirties or forties in good health and CMV-seronegative. The V gene is TRBV19, the J gene TRBJ1-2; TRBD1 might be the D (5 bases). The CDR3 DNA is TGTGCCAGTAGTCGATCAGGGATCGGCTATGGCTACACCTTC. Protein: CASSRSGIGYGYTF. The entire variable domain, with the rest obtained from reference TRBV19 and TRBJ1-2, is as follows: DGGITQSPKYLFRKEGQNVTLSCEQNLNHDAMYWYRQDPGQGLRLIYYSQIVNDFQKGDIAEGYSVSREKKESFPLTVTSAQKNPTAFYLCASSRSGIGYGYTFGSGTRLTVV.